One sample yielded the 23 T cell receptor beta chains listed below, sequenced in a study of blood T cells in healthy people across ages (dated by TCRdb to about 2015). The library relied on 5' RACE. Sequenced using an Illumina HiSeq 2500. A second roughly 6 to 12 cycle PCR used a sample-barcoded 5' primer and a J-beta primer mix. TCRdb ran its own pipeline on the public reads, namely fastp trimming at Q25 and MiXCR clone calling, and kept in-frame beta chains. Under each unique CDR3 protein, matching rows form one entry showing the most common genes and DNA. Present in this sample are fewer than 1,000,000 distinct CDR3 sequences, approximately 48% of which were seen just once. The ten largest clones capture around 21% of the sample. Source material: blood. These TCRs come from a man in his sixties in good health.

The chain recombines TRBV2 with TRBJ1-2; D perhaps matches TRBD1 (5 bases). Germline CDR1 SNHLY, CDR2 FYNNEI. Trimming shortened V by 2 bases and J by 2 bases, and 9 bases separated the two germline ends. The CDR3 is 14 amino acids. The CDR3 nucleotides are TGTGCCAGCAGTGAATTCAGGACAAACTATGGCTACACCTTC. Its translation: CASSEFRTNYGYTF.

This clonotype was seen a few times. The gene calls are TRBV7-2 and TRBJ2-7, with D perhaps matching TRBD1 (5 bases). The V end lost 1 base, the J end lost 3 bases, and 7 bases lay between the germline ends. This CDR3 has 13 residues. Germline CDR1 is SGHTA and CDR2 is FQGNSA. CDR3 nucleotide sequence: TGTGCCAGCAGCTTAGTACAGGACTACGAGCAGTACTTC. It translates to CASSLVQDYEQYF.

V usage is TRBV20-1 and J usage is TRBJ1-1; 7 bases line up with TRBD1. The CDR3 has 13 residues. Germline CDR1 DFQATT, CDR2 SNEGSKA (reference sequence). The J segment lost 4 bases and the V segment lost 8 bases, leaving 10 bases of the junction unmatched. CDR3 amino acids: CSPKQGSSTEAFF. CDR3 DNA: TGCAGTCCGAAACAGGGGAGCTCCACTGAAGCTTTCTTT.

The CDR3 region has the DNA TGCAGCGGCGGATTGTGGGGAGCTGAAGCTTTCTTT. Amino acid sequence: CSGGLWGAEAFF. The V and J genes are TRBV29-1 and TRBJ1-1; no clear D gene. V lost 7 bases and J lost 6, with 15 bases in between. From germline, CDR1 is SQVTM and CDR2 ANQGSEA. This CDR3 is 12 amino acids long.

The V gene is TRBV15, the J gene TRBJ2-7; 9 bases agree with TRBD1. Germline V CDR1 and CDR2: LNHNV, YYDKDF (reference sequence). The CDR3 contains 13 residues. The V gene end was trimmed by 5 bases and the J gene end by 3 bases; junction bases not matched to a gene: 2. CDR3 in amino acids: CATSRQGGYEQYF. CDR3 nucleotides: TGTGCCACCAGCCGACAGGGGGGCTACGAGCAGTACTTC.

The CDR3 DNA follows: TGTGCCAGCAGCCATGACAGGGGGGGCTATGGCTACACCTTC. It is translated as CASSHDRGGYGYTF. The V and J genes are TRBV3-1 and TRBJ1-2; 9 bases match TRBD1. This CDR3 is 14 amino acids long. J gave up 4 bases and V 3 bases, and 3 bases lay outside the gene matches. CDR1 and CDR2 (germline): LGHDT, YNNKEL (reference sequence).

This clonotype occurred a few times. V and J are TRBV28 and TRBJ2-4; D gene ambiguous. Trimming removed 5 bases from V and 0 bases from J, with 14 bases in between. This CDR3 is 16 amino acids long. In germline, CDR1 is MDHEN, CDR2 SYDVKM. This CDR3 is CASSPSGLLAKNIQYF. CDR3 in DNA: TGTGCCAGCAGTCCCAGTGGGCTGTTAGCCAAAAACATTCAGTACTTC.

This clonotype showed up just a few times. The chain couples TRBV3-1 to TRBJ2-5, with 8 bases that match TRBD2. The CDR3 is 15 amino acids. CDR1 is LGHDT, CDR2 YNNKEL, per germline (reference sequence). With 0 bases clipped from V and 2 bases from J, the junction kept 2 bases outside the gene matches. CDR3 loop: CASSQEAGAQETQYF. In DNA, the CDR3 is TGTGCCAGCAGCCAAGAAGCGGGAGCACAAGAGACCCAGTACTTC.

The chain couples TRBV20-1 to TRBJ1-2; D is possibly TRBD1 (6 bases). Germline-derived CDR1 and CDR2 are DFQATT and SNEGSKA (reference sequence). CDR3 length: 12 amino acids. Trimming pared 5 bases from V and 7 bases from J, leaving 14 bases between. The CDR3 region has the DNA TGCAGTGCTCCCAGGGGCATGGGTGGCTACACCTTC. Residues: CSAPRGMGGYTF.

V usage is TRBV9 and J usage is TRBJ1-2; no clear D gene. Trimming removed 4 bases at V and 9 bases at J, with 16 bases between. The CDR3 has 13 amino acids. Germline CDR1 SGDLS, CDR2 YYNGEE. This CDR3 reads CASSSRHGSSYTF. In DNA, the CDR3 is TGTGCCAGCAGCTCACGACACGGGTCTAGCTACACCTTC.

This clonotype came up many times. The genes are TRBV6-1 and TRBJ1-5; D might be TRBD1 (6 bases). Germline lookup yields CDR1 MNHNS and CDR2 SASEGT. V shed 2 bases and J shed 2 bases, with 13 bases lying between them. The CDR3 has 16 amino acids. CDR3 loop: CASSELGASGNQPQHF. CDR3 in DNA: TGTGCCAGCAGTGAATTGGGGGCGAGCGGCAATCAGCCCCAGCATTTT.

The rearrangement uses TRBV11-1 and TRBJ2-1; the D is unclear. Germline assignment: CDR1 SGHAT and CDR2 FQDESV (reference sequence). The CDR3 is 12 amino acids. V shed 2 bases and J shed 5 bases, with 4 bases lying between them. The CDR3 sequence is CASSLNHNEQFF. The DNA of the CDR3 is TGTGCCAGCAGCTTAAACCACAATGAGCAGTTCTTC. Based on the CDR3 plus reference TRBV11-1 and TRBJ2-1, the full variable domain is EAEVAQSPRYKITEKSQAVAFWCDPISGHATLYWYRQILGQGPELLVQFQDESVVDDSQLPKDRFSAERLKGVDSTLKIQPAELGDSAMYLCASSLNHNEQFFGPGTRLTVL.

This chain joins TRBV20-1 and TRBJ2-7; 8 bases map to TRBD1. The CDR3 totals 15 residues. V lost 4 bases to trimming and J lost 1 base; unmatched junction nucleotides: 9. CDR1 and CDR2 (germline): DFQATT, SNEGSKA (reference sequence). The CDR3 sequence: CSAINYWTGSYEQYF. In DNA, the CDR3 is TGCAGTGCTATTAATTATTGGACAGGGTCCTACGAGCAGTACTTC.

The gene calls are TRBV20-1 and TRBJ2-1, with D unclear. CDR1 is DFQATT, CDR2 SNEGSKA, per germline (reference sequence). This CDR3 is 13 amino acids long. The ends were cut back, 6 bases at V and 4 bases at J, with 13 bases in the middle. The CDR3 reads CSAHTLAYNEQFF. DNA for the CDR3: TGCAGTGCCCATACCCTGGCGTACAATGAGCAGTTCTTC.

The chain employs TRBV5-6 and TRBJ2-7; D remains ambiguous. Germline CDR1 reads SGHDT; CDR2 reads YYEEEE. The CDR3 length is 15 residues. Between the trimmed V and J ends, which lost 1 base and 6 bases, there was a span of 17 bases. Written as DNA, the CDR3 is TGTGCCAGCAGCTTGCCCCATCTTTCTTACGGCGAGCAGTACTTC. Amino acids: CASSLPHLSYGEQYF. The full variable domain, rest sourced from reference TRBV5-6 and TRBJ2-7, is DAGVTQSPTHLIKTRGQQVTLRCSPKSGHDTVSWYQQALGQGPQFIFQYYEEEERQRGNFPDRFSGHQFPNYSSELNVNALLLGDSALYLCASSLPHLSYGEQYFGPGTRLTVT.

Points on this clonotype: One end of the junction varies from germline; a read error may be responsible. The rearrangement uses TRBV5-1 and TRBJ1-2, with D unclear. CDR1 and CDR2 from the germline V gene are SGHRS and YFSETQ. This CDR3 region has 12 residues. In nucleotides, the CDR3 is TGCGCCAACAGCGTGGGGAGCTATGGCTACACCTTC. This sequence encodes CANSVGSYGYTF.

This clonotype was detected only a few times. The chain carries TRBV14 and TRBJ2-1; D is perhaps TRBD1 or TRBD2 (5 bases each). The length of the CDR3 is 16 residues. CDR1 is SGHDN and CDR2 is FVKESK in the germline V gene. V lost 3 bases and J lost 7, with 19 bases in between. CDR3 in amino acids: CASSQTSTPEGNEQFF. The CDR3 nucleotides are TGTGCCAGCAGCCAGACATCCACCCCAGAGGGGAATGAGCAGTTCTTC.

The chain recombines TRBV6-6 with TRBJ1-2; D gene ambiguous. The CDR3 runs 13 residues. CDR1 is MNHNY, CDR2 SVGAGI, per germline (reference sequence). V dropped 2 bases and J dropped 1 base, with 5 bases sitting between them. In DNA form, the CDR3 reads TGTGCCAGCAGTTACGGTGTTAACTATGGCTACACCTTC. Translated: CASSYGVNYGYTF.

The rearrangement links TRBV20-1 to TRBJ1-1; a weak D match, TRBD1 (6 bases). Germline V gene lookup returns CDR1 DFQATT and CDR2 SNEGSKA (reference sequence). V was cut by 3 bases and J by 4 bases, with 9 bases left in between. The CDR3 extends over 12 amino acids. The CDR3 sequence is CSASVQGTEAFF. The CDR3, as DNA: TGCAGTGCTAGTGTACAGGGCACTGAAGCTTTCTTT.

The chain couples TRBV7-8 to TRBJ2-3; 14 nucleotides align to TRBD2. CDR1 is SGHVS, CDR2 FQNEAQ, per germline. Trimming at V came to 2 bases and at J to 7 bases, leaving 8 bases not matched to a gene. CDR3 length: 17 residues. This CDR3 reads CASSLSSGLAGVNTQYF. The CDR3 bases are TGTGCCAGCAGCTTATCGTCGGGACTAGCGGGGGTGAATACGCAGTATTTT.

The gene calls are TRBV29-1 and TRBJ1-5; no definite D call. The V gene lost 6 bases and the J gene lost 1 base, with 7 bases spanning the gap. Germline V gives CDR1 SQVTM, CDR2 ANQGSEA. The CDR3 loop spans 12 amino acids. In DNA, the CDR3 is TGCAGCGTCTCTGGGAGCAATCAGCCCCAGCATTTT. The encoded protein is CSVSGSNQPQHF.

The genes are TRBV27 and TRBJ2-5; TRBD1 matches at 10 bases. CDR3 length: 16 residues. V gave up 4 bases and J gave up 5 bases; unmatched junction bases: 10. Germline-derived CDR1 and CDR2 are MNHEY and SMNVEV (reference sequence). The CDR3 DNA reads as TGTGCCAGCAGTTACACCCGGACAGGGGGTGGGGAGACCCAGTACTTC. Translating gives CASSYTRTGGGETQYF.

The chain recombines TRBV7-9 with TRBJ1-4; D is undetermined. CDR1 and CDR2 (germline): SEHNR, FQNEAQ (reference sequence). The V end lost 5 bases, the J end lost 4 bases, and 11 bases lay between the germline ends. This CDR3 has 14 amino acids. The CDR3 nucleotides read TGTGCCAGCAGCGAGGCCCGGAGTAATGAAAAACTGTTTTTT. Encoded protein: CASSEARSNEKLFF.